Below are 18 T cell receptor beta chains sequenced from a single sample in a study of post-analysis software for immune sequencing data. Whole-study findings and limits: Higher frequency in patients than in controls was seen for roughly five TRBV segments, with TRBV5-6, TRBV5-1 and TRBV20-1 among them.

Prepared libraries of TCR beta cDNA carried unique molecular identifiers. MiXCR was run by TCRdb on the PCR reads, yielding one entry per CDR3 protein. The table shows 750,000 to 950,000 distinct CDR3 sequences, with roughly 58% occurring only once. These receptors' targets are unknown. The specimen sequenced was blood. These receptors were taken from a girl aged 10 to 17 with multiple sclerosis.

The chain carries TRBV29-1 and TRBJ1-1; the match to TRBD1 covers 10 bases. CDR1 and CDR2 (germline): SQVTM, ANQGSEA. The ends lost 5 bases at V and 7 bases at J; junction bases unmatched: 10. The CDR3 has 14 amino acids. CDR3 in amino acids: CSVTTGGARNEAFF. As DNA, the CDR3 is TGCAGCGTTACGACAGGGGGCGCCAGAAATGAAGCTTTCTTT.

This clonotype was seen more than once but under ten times. The V gene is TRBV12-5, the J gene TRBJ1-2; D remains unclear. The V gene's germline CDR1 is LGHNT and CDR2 FRNRAP. The CDR3 totals 14 residues. Deletions cut 6 bases from V and 4 bases from J, with 15 bases between. CDR3 protein: CASGVRGFGYGYTF. As DNA, the CDR3 is TGTGCTAGTGGCGTCCGGGGATTCGGCTATGGCTACACCTTC.

This clonotype was observed a handful of times. The rearrangement links TRBV4-2 to TRBJ2-5, with D unresolved. CDR1 LGHNA and CDR2 YNFKEQ come from the germline V gene. V was pared by 0 bases and J by 5 bases, with 10 bases between. The CDR3 contains 14 residues. Written as DNA, the CDR3 is TGTGCCAGCAGCCAAGATGTAGCCGGTGAGACCCAGTACTTC. It yields the protein CASSQDVAGETQYF.

This clonotype was counted a few times. The V gene is TRBV12-3 or TRBV12-4, the J gene TRBJ2-1; D tentatively reads TRBD1 or TRBD2 (6 bases each). CDR3 size: 14 residues. Trimming removed 3 bases from V and 9 bases from J, with 15 bases in between. CDR3 region: CASSFKGEAVEQFF. Here the CDR3 DNA reads TGTGCCAGCAGTTTTAAGGGGGAGGCGGTTGAGCAGTTCTTC.

The chain has TRBV15 and TRBJ1-4; 7 nucleotides match TRBD1. The junction had 9 bases not matched to a gene; V was cut back by 3 bases and J by 5 bases. CDR1 and CDR2 (germline): LNHNV, YYDKDF (reference sequence). This CDR3 contains 16 residues. CDR3: CATSSRRDSLNEKLFF. CDR3 sequence (DNA): TGTGCCACCAGCAGTAGGCGGGACAGCCTAAATGAAAAACTGTTTTTT.

This clonotype was recorded a few times. This rearrangement joins TRBV3-1 to TRBJ2-7, with TRBD1 identical over 10 bases. The germline V gene has CDR1 LGHDT and CDR2 YNNKEL (reference sequence). The V segment lost 4 bases and the J segment 2 bases; nucleotides outside the gene matches: 5. The CDR3 covers 15 residues. The CDR3 sequence is CASSPVGTGAYEQYF. As DNA, the CDR3 is TGTGCCAGCAGCCCCGTCGGGACAGGGGCCTACGAGCAGTACTTC.

J is TRBJ1-1 and V is TRBV12-3 or TRBV12-4, with D perhaps TRBD1 (6 bases). The CDR3 has 13 residues. V lost 4 bases and J 7 bases, leaving 13 bases between the germline ends. CDR3 sequence: CASSYNRVLEAFF. CDR3 DNA: TGTGCCAGCAGTTATAACAGGGTTCTTGAAGCTTTCTTT.

V usage is TRBV29-1 and J usage is TRBJ2-4, with D perhaps TRBD1 (6 bases). CDR3 length: 15 amino acids. Germline V gene lookup returns CDR1 SQVTM and CDR2 ANQGSEA. V lost 2 bases to trimming and J lost 0 bases, with 11 bases between them. The CDR3 DNA is TGCAGCGTTGAAAGCCGCAGGGGAGCCAAAAACATTCAGTACTTC. This gives the protein CSVESRRGAKNIQYF.

This clonotype occurred many times. The V and J genes are TRBV6-2 or TRBV6-3 and TRBJ2-5, with TRBD2 matching over 9 bases. The CDR3 spans 15 residues. Trimming cost V 6 bases and J 5 bases; bases outside gene matches: 10. Germline CDR1 is MNHEY and CDR2 is SVGEGT. CDR3 nucleotides: TGTGCCAGCAGCCGCCCAGCGGGAGGTTCGGAGACCCAGTACTTC. Translated: CASSRPAGGSETQYF.

The chain couples TRBV20-1 to TRBJ2-7; a weak D match, TRBD1 (6 bases). The CDR3 is 16 residues long. V lost 0 bases and J lost 6, with 21 bases in between. Germline CDR1 reads DFQATT; CDR2 reads SNEGSKA (reference sequence). This CDR3 is CSARDPRQGQGGEQYF. The CDR3 DNA reads TGCAGTGCTAGAGACCCACGGCAGGGGCAGGGTGGCGAGCAGTACTTC.

The sample holds a few counts of this clonotype. The chain joins TRBV7-9 to TRBJ1-2; D is ambiguous. Trimming removed 5 bases from V and 3 bases from J, with 10 bases in between. The V gene's germline CDR1 is SEHNR and CDR2 FQNEAQ (reference sequence). This CDR3 has 13 residues. For the CDR3, the DNA is TGTGCCAGCAGCCCTCAGTACGACTATGGCTACACCTTC. Residues: CASSPQYDYGYTF.

This clonotype was seen only a few times. The genes are TRBV29-1 and TRBJ1-2; unclear D gene. The CDR3 consists of 14 residues. Germline CDR1 reads SQVTM; CDR2 reads ANQGSEA. Trimming took off 7 bases at V and 0 bases at J, with 15 bases between the two ends. The CDR3 is CSAEWALANYGYTF. CDR3 DNA: TGCAGCGCAGAGTGGGCCCTAGCTAACTATGGCTACACCTTC.

This chain joins TRBV6-1 and TRBJ2-7, with D possibly matching TRBD1 (6 bases). Trimming stripped 5 bases from V and 2 bases from J, with 13 bases between. Germline CDR1 is MNHNS and CDR2 is SASEGT. The CDR3 contains 14 residues. The CDR3 region is CASSQGQFPYEQYF. The CDR3 DNA sequence: TGTGCCAGCAGTCAGGGACAATTTCCCTACGAGCAGTACTTC.

The rearrangement uses TRBV5-1 and TRBJ2-4; D possibly matches TRBD1 or TRBD2 (5 bases each). With 0 bases removed from V and 0 bases from J, the gap between germline ends came to 13 bases. This CDR3 contains 17 residues. The germline gives CDR1 SGHRS, CDR2 YFSETQ. CDR3 coding DNA: TGCGCCAGCAGCTTGGGACGAGGGGAAGGAGCCAAAAACATTCAGTACTTC. Its translation is CASSLGRGEGAKNIQYF.

A few counts support this clonotype. This sequence joins TRBV20-1 and TRBJ2-7; no reliable D call. Germline CDR1 DFQATT, CDR2 SNEGSKA (reference sequence). V lost 0 bases and J lost 7, with 13 bases in between. The CDR3 has 13 residues. This CDR3 is CSARDAATREQYF. For the CDR3, the DNA is TGCAGTGCTAGAGATGCGGCTACGAGGGAGCAGTACTTC.

This chain links TRBV5-5 with TRBJ2-7; D unresolved. Trimming pared 4 bases from V and 4 bases from J, leaving 6 bases between. Germline V CDR1 and CDR2: SGHKS, YYEKEE (reference sequence). The CDR3 has 11 amino acids. The DNA for the CDR3 is TGTGCCAGCAGCCGGATGTACGAGCAGTACTTC. Protein: CASSRMYEQYF.

This clonotype was observed a few times. The chain couples TRBV29-1 to TRBJ2-1, with 7 positions matching TRBD1. Germline CDR1 is SQVTM and CDR2 is ANQGSEA. V lost 6 bases to trimming and J lost 7 bases; unmatched junction nucleotides: 6. CDR3 length: 12 amino acids. The CDR3 bases are TGCAGCGTGACCGGGACAGTAAATGAGCAGTTCTTC. Its translation is CSVTGTVNEQFF.

This clonotype showed up just a few times. The chain is built from TRBV7-2 and TRBJ2-7; D gene unclear. Germline V gives CDR1 SGHTA, CDR2 FQGNSA. V was pared by 1 base and J by 5 bases, with 6 bases between. The CDR3 runs to 12 residues. The CDR3 here is CASSLVWDEQYF. In nucleotides, the CDR3 is TGTGCCAGCAGCTTAGTCTGGGACGAGCAGTACTTC.